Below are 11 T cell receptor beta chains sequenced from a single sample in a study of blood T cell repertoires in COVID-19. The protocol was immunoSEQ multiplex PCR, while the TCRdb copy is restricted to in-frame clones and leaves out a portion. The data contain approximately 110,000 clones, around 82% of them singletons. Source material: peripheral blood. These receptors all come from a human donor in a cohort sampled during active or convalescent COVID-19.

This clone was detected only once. The CDR3 loop reads CSANMNYGYTF. The DNA for the CDR3 is TGCAGTGCTAACATGAACTATGGCTACACCTTC. The chain carries TRBV20-1 and TRBJ1-2; D remains ambiguous. Per germline, CDR1 DFQATT and CDR2 SNEGSKA (reference sequence). CDR3 length: 11 amino acids. The V end was cut by 4 bases, the J end by 2 bases, with 5 bases between.

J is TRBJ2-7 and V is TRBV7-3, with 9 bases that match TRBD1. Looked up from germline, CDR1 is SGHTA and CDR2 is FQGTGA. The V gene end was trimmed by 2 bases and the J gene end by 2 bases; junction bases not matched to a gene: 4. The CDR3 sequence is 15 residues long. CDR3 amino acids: CASSLSGQGPYEQYF. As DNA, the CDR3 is TGTGCCAGCAGCTTATCGGGACAGGGTCCCTACGAGCAGTACTTC.

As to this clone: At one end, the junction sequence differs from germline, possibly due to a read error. The CDR3 sequence: CASSVGGVLGNTIYF. The CDR3 DNA follows: TGTGCCAGCAGTGTAGGGGGGGTTTTGGGAAACACCATATATTTT. The genes are TRBV9 and TRBJ1-3, with a weak D call TRBD1 (6 bases). The CDR3 runs 15 residues. Germline V CDR1 and CDR2: SGDLS, YYNGEE. The full variable domain, with the rest looked up from reference TRBV9 and TRBJ1-3, is DSGVTQTPKHLITATGQRVTLRCSPRSGDLSVYWYQQSLDQGLQFLIQYYNGEERAKGNILERFSAQQFPDLHSELNLSSLELGDSALYFCASSVGGVLGNTIYFGEGSWLTVV.

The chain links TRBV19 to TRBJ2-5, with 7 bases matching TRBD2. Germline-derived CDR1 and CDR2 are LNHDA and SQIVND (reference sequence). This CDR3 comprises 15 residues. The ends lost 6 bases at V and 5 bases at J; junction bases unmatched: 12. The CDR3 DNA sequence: TGTGCCAGTAGCTTCACTAGCGTGGGGATTGAGACCCAGTACTTC. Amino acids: CASSFTSVGIETQYF.

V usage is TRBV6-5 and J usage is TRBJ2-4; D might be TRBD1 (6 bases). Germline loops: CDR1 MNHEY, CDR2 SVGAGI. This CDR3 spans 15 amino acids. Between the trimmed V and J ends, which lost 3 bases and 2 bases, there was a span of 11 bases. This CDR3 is CASSYVGGTKNIQYF. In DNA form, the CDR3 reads TGTGCCAGCAGTTATGTAGGGGGTACCAAAAACATTCAGTACTTC.

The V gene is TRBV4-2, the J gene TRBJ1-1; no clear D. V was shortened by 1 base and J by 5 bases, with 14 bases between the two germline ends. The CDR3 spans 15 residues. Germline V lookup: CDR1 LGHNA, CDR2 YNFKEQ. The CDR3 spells CASSQGPRGGTEAFF. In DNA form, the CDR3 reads TGTGCCAGCAGCCAAGGGCCCCGGGGAGGGACTGAAGCTTTCTTT.

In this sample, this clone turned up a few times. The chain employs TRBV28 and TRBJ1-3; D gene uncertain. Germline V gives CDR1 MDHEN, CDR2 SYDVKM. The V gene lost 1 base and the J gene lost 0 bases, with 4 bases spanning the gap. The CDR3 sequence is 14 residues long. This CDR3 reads CASSLFNSGNTIYF. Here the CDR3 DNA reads TGTGCCAGCAGTTTATTTAACTCTGGAAACACCATATATTTT.

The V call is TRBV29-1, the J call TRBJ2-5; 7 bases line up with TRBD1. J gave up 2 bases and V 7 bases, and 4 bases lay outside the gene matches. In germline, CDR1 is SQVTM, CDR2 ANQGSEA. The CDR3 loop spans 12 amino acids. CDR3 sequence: CSAGDRQETQYF. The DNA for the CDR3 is TGCAGCGCCGGGGACAGACAAGAGACCCAGTACTTC.

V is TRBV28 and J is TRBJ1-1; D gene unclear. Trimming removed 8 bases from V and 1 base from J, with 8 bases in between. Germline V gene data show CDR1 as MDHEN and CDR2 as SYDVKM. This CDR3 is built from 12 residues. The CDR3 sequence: CASFRRNTEAFF. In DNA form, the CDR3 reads TGTGCCAGCTTTAGGAGGAACACTGAAGCTTTCTTT.

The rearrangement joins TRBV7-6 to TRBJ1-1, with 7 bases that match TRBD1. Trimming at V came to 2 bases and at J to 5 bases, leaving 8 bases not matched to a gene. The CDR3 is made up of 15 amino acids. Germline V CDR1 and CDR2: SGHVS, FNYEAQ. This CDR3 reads CASSLWAQGVTEAFF. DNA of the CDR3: TGTGCCAGCAGCTTATGGGCCCAGGGGGTGACTGAAGCTTTCTTT. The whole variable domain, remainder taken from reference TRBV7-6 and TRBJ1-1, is GAGVSQSPRYKVTKRGQDVALRCDPISGHVSLYWYRQALGQGPEFLTYFNYEAQQDKSGLPNDRFSAERPEGSISTLTIQRTEQRDSAMYRCASSLWAQGVTEAFFGQGTRLTVV.

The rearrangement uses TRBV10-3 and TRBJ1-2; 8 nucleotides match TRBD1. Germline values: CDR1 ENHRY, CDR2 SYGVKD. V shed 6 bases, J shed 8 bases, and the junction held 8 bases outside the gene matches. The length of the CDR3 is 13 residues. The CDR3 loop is CAIRMDRAEGYTF. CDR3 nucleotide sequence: TGTGCCATCAGGATGGACAGGGCTGAGGGCTACACCTTC.